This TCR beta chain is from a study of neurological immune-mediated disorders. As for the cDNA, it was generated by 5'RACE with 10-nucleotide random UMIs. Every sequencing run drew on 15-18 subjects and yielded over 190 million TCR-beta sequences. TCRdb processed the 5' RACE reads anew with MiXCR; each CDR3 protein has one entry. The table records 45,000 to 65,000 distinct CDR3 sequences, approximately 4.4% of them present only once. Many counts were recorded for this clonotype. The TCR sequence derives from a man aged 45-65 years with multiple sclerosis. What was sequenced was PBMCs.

CDR3 residues: CASSQLTSTDTQYF. In nucleotides, the CDR3 is TGTGCCAGCAGTCAGTTGACTAGCACAGATACGCAGTATTTT. The V call is TRBV5-6, the J call TRBJ2-3; the D is unclear. CDR3 length: 14 residues. V lost 5 bases and J lost 0, with 10 bases in between. Germline values: CDR1 SGHDT, CDR2 YYEEEE.